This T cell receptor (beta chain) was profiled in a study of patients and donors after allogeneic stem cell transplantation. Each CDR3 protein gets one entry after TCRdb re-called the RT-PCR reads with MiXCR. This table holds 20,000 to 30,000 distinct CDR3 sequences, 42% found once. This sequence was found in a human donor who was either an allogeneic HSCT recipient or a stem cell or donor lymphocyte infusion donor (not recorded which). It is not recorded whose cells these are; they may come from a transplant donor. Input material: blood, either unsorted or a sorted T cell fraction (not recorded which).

The CDR3: CASSYSLRGVTANNEQFF. In nucleotides, the CDR3 is TGTGCCAGCAGTTACTCGCTTCGAGGTGTGACGGCTAACAATGAGCAGTTCTTC. The chain links TRBV6-6 to TRBJ2-1, with no clear D. The CDR3 sequence is 18 residues long. CDR1 is MNHNY, CDR2 SVGAGI, per germline (reference sequence). V lost 0 bases to trimming and J lost 5 bases, with 20 bases between them.